Listed below are T cell receptor beta chains from one sample, sequenced in a study of graft-versus-host responses after intestinal transplantation. Generated by immunoSEQ multiplex PCR, the TCRdb table keeps only in-frame clones and is missing some. Here the sample spans 8,000 to 10,000 clones, 29% being singletons. Here the sequenced sample was alloreactive CD8+ T cells from a mixed lymphocyte reaction culture, taken before intestinal transplant. Receptor source: a human patient who received an intestinal transplant. Each CDR3 is given with its conserved first and last residue. The D gene is left open where the match is weak. Expanded clones get a size class; other rows say once, few or many, or leave the size out.

j_gene | abundance | v_gene | d_gene | CDR3aa | CDR3nt
TRBJ2-1 | NA | TRBV11-2 | NA | CASSKQQGIDEQFF | TGTGCCAGCAGCAAACAACAGGGTATAGATGAGCAGTTCTTC
TRBJ2-3 | NA | TRBV28 | NA | CASSLPPTSLSHTDTQYF | TGTGCCAGCAGTTTACCCCCCACTAGCTTGTCCCACACAGATACGCAGTATTTT
TRBJ2-7 | NA | TRBV29-1 | TRBD1 | CSVLTGAANEQYF | TGCAGCGTATTAACAGGGGCGGCCAACGAGCAGTACTTC
TRBJ2-7 | NA | TRBV5-4 | TRBD2 | CASSLVSGGPTYEQYF | TGTGCCAGCAGCTTGGTTAGCGGGGGCCCAACCTACGAGCAGTACTTC
TRBJ2-7 | few | TRBV5-4 | TRBD2 | CARGGLAGGRYEQYF | TGTGCCCGGGGTGGACTAGCGGGGGGGCGCTACGAGCAGTACTTC
TRBJ1-1 | NA | TRBV4-1 | NA | CASSQDPGVSEAFF | TGCGCCAGCAGCCAAGATCCGGGGGTTTCTGAAGCTTTCTTT
TRBJ2-2 | NA | TRBV7-2 | NA | CASSPGTYTGELFF | TGTGCCAGCAGCCCAGGAACATACACCGGGGAGCTGTTTTTT
TRBJ2-2 | NA | TRBV2 | NA | CASSDLGRDDTGELFF | TGTGCCAGCAGTGACTTGGGGCGGGACGATACCGGGGAGCTGTTTTTT
TRBJ1-2 | few | TRBV18 | NA | CASSLSRVYGYTF | TGTGCCAGCTCACTGAGCAGGGTCTATGGCTACACCTTC
TRBJ2-5 | NA | TRBV11-2 | NA | CASSLDGTPQETQYF | TGTGCCAGCAGCTTAGACGGGACTCCACAAGAGACCCAGTACTTC
TRBJ1-2 | NA | TRBV6-5 | NA | CASSEWGRGYGYTF | TGTGCCAGCAGTGAATGGGGCAGGGGATATGGCTACACCTTC
TRBJ1-1 | few | TRBV4-1 | TRBD1 | CASSQAPQGAGTEAFF | TGCGCCAGCAGCCAAGCCCCCCAGGGGGCTGGCACTGAAGCTTTCTTT
TRBJ2-1 | NA | TRBV7-6 | TRBD2 | CASTPNSGGVNNEQFF | TGTGCCAGCACGCCTAATAGCGGGGGGGTGAACAATGAGCAGTTCTTC
TRBJ2-1 | few | TRBV29-1 | NA | CSVDERDYNEQFF | TGCAGCGTTGATGAACGGGACTACAATGAGCAGTTCTTC
TRBJ2-1 | few | TRBV25-1 | NA | CASAGESYNEQFF | TGTGCCAGCGCCGGGGAATCCTACAATGAGCAGTTCTTC
TRBJ1-1 | large | TRBV4-1 | NA | CASSPQINTEAFF | TGCGCCAGCAGCCCCCAGATAAACACTGAAGCTTTCTTT
TRBJ1-5 | few | TRBV27 | TRBD1 | CASSLLGTGEPQHF | TGTGCCAGCAGTTTACTGGGGACAGGGGAGCCCCAGCATTTT
TRBJ2-7 | few | TRBV27 | NA | CASSPAGPYEQYF | TGTGCCAGCAGCCCCGCGGGGCCCTACGAGCAGTACTTC
TRBJ1-2 | NA | TRBV6-5 | NA | CASSYISLNYGYTF | TGTGCCAGCAGTTACATATCTCTTAACTATGGCTACACCTTC
TRBJ2-5 | NA | TRBV10-1 | NA | CASDDPGLETQYF | TGCGCCAGCGATGACCCGGGACTAGAGACCCAGTACTTC
TRBJ1-5 | few | TRBV6-1 | TRBD1 | CASSWPGQQNQPQHF | TGTGCCAGCAGTTGGCCGGGACAGCAGAATCAGCCCCAGCATTTT
TRBJ2-7 | NA | TRBV7-9 | NA | CASSQDSYEQYF | TGTGCCAGCAGCCAGGACTCCTACGAGCAGTACTTC
TRBJ2-7 | few | TRBV13 | TRBD1 | CASSPPGGDEQYF | TGTGCCAGCAGCCCCCCAGGGGGAGACGAGCAGTACTTC
TRBJ2-1 | medium-sized | TRBV10-2 | NA | CASSEFQGPYNEQFF | TGCGCCAGCAGTGAGTTCCAGGGGCCCTACAATGAGCAGTTCTTC
TRBJ1-2 | NA | TRBV27 | NA | CASSSFGVDGYTF | TGTGCCAGCAGTAGTTTCGGGGTTGATGGCTACACCTTC
TRBJ2-3 | NA | TRBV7-6 | NA | CASSPMGGADTQYF | TGTGCCAGCAGCCCCATGGGTGGAGCAGATACGCAGTATTTT
TRBJ1-1 | few | TRBV4-1 | NA | CASSQDSYKMNTEAFF | TGCGCCAGCAGCCAAGATAGCTACAAGATGAACACTGAAGCTTTCTTT
TRBJ2-1 | NA | TRBV5-4 | NA | CASSLDSRSYNEQFF | TGTGCCAGCAGCTTGGACAGTAGGTCCTACAATGAGCAGTTCTTC
TRBJ2-7 | NA | TRBV19 | NA | CASSMVQGNEQYF | TGTGCCAGTAGTATGGTCCAGGGGAACGAGCAGTACTTC